A selection of T cell receptor beta chains follows, all from one sample in a study of cytomegalovirus exposure and HLA in healthy donors. Repertoires were generated with immunoSEQ multiplex PCR, while TCRdb's copy carries only in-frame clones and drops some. The table shows about 130,000 clones, with roughly 74% occurring only once. Input material: PBMCs. These receptors all stem from a woman between 45 and 60 years old in good health and CMV-seropositive. Both conserved end residues are trimmed from each CDR3. Only some rows state a clone size, as once, few, many or a class for expanded clones.

.,TRBV19,ASISGYSGNTIY
once,TRBV19,ASSRGGWGTEAF
.,TRBV19,ASSISLSYNEQF
.,TRBV6-1,ASSEVARVAGYT
.,TRBV12-1,ASSPSGTGRYGETQY
.,TRBV5-1,ASSSTGGGNTIY
.,TRBV5-1,ASSSLAGSGNEQF
.,TRBV11-3,ASSISSGGVRGDEQF
.,TRBV5-4,ASSLGALTGAYNEQF
few,TRBV5-6,ASSSKETQY
.,TRBV9,ASSQVSSYNEQF
once,TRBV7-2,ASSLPGLAINEQF
.,TRBV6-4,ASSSQGMGDEQF
.,TRBV5-1,ASSLTGGEQY
.,TRBV7-2,ASSFVGSTYEQY